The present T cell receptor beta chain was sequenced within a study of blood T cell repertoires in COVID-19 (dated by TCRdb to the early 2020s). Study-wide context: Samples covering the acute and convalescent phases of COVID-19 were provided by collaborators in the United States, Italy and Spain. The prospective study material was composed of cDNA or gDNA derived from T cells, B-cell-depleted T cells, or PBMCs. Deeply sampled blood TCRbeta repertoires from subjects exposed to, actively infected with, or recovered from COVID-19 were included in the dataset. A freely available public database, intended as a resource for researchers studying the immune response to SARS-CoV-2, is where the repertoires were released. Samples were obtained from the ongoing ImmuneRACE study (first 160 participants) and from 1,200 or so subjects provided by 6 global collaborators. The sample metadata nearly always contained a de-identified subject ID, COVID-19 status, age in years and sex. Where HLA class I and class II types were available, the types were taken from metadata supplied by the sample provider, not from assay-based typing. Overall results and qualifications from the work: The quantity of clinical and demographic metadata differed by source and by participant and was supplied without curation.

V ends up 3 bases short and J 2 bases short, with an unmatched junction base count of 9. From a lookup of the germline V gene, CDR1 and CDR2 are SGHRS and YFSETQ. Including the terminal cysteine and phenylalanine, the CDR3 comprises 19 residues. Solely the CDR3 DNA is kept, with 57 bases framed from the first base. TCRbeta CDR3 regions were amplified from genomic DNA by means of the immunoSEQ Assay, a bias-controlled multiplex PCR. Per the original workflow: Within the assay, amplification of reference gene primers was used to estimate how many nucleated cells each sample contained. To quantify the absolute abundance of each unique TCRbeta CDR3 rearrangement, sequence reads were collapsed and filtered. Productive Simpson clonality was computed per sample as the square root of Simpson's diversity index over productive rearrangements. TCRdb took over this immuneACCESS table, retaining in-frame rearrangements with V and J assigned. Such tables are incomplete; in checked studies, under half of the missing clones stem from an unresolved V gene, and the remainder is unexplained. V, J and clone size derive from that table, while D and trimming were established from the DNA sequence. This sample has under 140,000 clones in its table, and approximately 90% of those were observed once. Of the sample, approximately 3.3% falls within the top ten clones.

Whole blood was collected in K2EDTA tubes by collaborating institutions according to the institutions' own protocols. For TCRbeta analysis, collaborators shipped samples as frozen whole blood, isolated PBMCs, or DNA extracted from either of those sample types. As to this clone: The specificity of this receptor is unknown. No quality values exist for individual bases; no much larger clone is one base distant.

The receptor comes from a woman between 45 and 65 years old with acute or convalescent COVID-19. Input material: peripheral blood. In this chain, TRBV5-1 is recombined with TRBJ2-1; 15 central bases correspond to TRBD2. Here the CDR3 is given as CASSSLGLAGGPAYNEQFF. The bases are TGCGCCAGCAGCTCGCTTGGACTAGCGGGAGGGCCTGCCTACAATGAGCAGTTCTTC.